This passage covers 32 T cell receptor beta chains from one sample sequenced in a study of blood T cell repertoires in COVID-19. TCRdb's copy holds only in-frame clones and misses some; the assay was immunoSEQ multiplex PCR. The data contain 400,000 to 550,000 clones, about 85% of them singletons. The sequencing input was PBMCs or T cells enriched from blood (not recorded which). The receptors here all came from a woman aged 18-30 years with acute COVID-19.

This chain connects TRBV7-6 to TRBJ2-2, with TRBD1 matching 7 bases. Germline CDR1 is SGHVS and CDR2 is FNYEAQ. The CDR3 sequence is 16 residues long. The trim removed 5 bases at V and 2 bases at J, leaving 8 bases unmatched. CDR3 DNA sequence: TGTGCCAGCAGCCAAGGGACAGACATTAACACCGGGGAGCTGTTTTTT. Translation gives CASSQGTDINTGELFF.

The V call is TRBV27, the J call TRBJ2-2; D is unresolved. Germline values: CDR1 MNHEY, CDR2 SMNVEV (reference sequence). Trimming shortened V by 6 bases and J by 6 bases, and 11 bases separated the two germline ends. The CDR3 consists of 13 residues. The CDR3: CASRSSFSGELFF. For the CDR3, the DNA is TGTGCCAGCAGAAGTAGCTTCTCCGGGGAGCTGTTTTTT.

The rearrangement joins TRBV5-1 to TRBJ1-1; the match to TRBD1 covers 7 bases. Germline lookup yields CDR1 SGHRS and CDR2 YFSETQ. The CDR3 has 16 residues. J lost 1 base, V lost 0 bases, and 6 bases had no gene match. CDR3 sequence: CASSLVHGQENTEAFF. CDR3 nucleotide sequence: TGCGCCAGCAGCTTGGTACACGGACAGGAGAACACTGAAGCTTTCTTT.

This clone was detected once. The rearrangement joins TRBV7-3 to TRBJ2-2, with D perhaps TRBD2 (7 bases). The CDR3 has 16 residues. V lost 2 bases and J 4 bases, leaving 14 bases between the germline ends. Germline V gene sequence: CDR1 SGHTA, CDR2 FQGTGA. CDR3 residues: CASSLLPGGLTGELFF. In DNA form, the CDR3 reads TGTGCCAGCAGCTTACTCCCGGGGGGCCTCACCGGGGAGCTGTTTTTT.

The chain joins TRBV11-2 to TRBJ2-1; D call uncertain. Per the germline V gene, CDR1 is SGHAT and CDR2 is FQNNGV. With 4 bases removed from V and 9 bases from J, the gap between germline ends came to 10 bases. The CDR3 runs 12 residues. CDR3 sequence reads: CASSSLYSEQFF. Written as DNA, the CDR3 is TGTGCCAGCAGCTCCTTATATAGTGAGCAGTTCTTC.

The chain couples TRBV25-1 to TRBJ1-6; 8 bases are shared with TRBD1. Germline values: CDR1 MGHDK, CDR2 SYGVNS. This CDR3 comprises 15 residues. J gave up 7 bases and V 3 bases, and 5 bases lay outside the gene matches. CDR3 amino acids: CASSDGQGRNSPLHF. The CDR3 region has the DNA TGTGCCAGCAGTGATGGACAGGGAAGGAATTCACCCCTCCACTTT.

The chain carries TRBV6-2 or TRBV6-3 and TRBJ1-5; 8 bases match TRBD1. Trimming at V came to 0 bases and at J to 3 bases, leaving 7 bases not matched to a gene. CDR1 and CDR2 from the germline V gene are MNHEY and SVGEGT. This CDR3 region has 17 residues. CDR3 protein: CASSYSGDRRINQPQHF. The CDR3 DNA sequence: TGTGCCAGCAGTTACTCGGGGGACAGGAGGATCAATCAGCCCCAGCATTTT.

This clone was observed a single time. The V and J genes are TRBV27 and TRBJ1-1; a weak D match, TRBD1 (5 bases). With 3 bases removed from V and 4 bases from J, the gap between germline ends came to 9 bases. Germline assignment: CDR1 MNHEY and CDR2 SMNVEV (reference sequence). This CDR3 region has 13 residues. Here the CDR3 DNA reads TGTGCCAGCAGTTTGCGGGGGACCACTGAAGCTTTCTTT. Residues: CASSLRGTTEAFF.

Regarding this clone: Its ends do not fully match the called genes, so a read error is possible. The CDR3 DNA reads TGTGCCAGCAGCTTGGGGGGTTACGCGGCTGAAACTTTCTTT. It specifies CASSLGGYAAETFF. V and J are TRBV7-2 and TRBJ1-1; TRBD1 is a possible D gene (5 bases). There are 14 residues in the CDR3. Germline loops: CDR1 SGHTA, CDR2 FQGNSA.

The chain has TRBV6-2 or TRBV6-3 and TRBJ2-7; D is unresolved. The germline V and J ends were trimmed by 2 bases and 3 bases, with 2 bases remaining between them. Germline CDR1 is MNHEY and CDR2 is SVGEGT. The CDR3 has 11 amino acids. The CDR3 spells CASSYLYEQYF. In nucleotides, the CDR3 is TGTGCCAGCAGTTACCTCTACGAGCAGTACTTC.

CDR3 DNA: TGTGCCAGCAGCTGGCAGACAGGGGATGAGCAGTTCTTC. Translated, it gives CASSWQTGDEQFF. The chain couples TRBV11-2 to TRBJ2-1; TRBD1 agrees at 8 bases. The V segment lost 4 bases and the J segment 8 bases; nucleotides outside the gene matches: 4. The CDR3 covers 13 residues. Germline V gene sequence: CDR1 SGHAT, CDR2 FQNNGV.

J is TRBJ1-2 and V is TRBV28, with D perhaps matching TRBD1 (6 bases). CDR3 length equals 13 residues. Germline V gene lookup returns CDR1 MDHEN and CDR2 SYDVKM. The V gene lost 6 bases and the J gene lost 4 bases, with 12 bases spanning the gap. CDR3 sequence: CASRLGGGYGYTF. In nucleotides, the CDR3 is TGTGCCAGCAGACTAGGGGGGGGCTATGGCTACACCTTC.

V is TRBV19 and J is TRBJ2-1, with 9 bases identical to TRBD2. Germline V gene lookup returns CDR1 LNHDA and CDR2 SQIVND (reference sequence). J lost 5 bases, V lost 5 bases, and 10 bases had no gene match. This CDR3 has 16 residues. CDR3 sequence: CASSHAYSGRHNEQFF. Written as DNA, the CDR3 is TGTGCCAGTAGTCATGCCTATAGCGGGAGACACAATGAGCAGTTCTTC.

The CDR3 region is CASSYYGGSTYEQYF. The DNA of the CDR3 is TGTGCCAGCAGTTACTATGGTGGGAGCACCTACGAGCAGTACTTC. The J gene is TRBJ2-7, the V gene TRBV6-5, with D maybe TRBD2 (5 bases). The length of the CDR3 is 15 residues. Germline CDR1 MNHEY, CDR2 SVGAGI. Trimming left V 1 base short and J 2 bases short, with 12 bases between.

The rearrangement links TRBV27 to TRBJ1-2, with D maybe TRBD1 (5 bases). The germline gives CDR1 MNHEY, CDR2 SMNVEV (reference sequence). V was clipped by 5 bases and J by 6 bases, with 13 bases between them. The CDR3 runs 13 residues. CDR3 amino acids: CASSQNSGHGYTF. CDR3 sequence (DNA): TGTGCCAGCAGTCAAAATTCAGGGCATGGCTACACCTTC.

The V and J genes are TRBV5-1 and TRBJ2-5; 10 nucleotides agree with TRBD2. V was pared by 4 bases and J by 0 bases, with 6 bases of the junction left unmatched. CDR1 and CDR2 from the germline V gene are SGHRS and YFSETQ. This CDR3 has 16 residues. CDR3 DNA: TGCGCCAGCAGCACCGAGACTAGCGGGTACCAAGAGACCCAGTACTTC. Its translation is CASSTETSGYQETQYF.

The V gene is TRBV18, the J gene TRBJ2-2, with D possibly being TRBD2 (7 bases). The germline gives CDR1 KGHSH, CDR2 LQKENI. The CDR3 has 13 residues. The V and J ends lost 6 bases and 5 bases respectively, with 10 bases between them. Written as DNA, the CDR3 is TGTGCCAGCTCCGGGGGGCAAACCGGGGAGCTGTTTTTT. This sequence encodes CASSGGQTGELFF.

As to this clone: The same CDR3 also results from other DNA sequences found in this sample. CDR3 bases: TGTGCGATAGGACAGATGAACACTGAAGCTTTCTTT. It translates to CAIGQMNTEAFF. The chain links TRBV10-3 to TRBJ1-1, with a weak D call TRBD1 (6 bases). Germline V gene sequence: CDR1 ENHRY, CDR2 SYGVKD. This CDR3 spans 12 amino acids.

V gene TRBV7-2 combines with J gene TRBJ1-1; D remains unclear. The CDR3 has 12 amino acids. CDR1 SGHTA and CDR2 FQGNSA come from the germline V gene. V lost 2 bases and J lost 9, with 10 bases in between. This CDR3 is CASSLSGSQAFF. The CDR3 coding sequence is TGTGCCAGCAGCTTATCCGGGAGCCAAGCTTTCTTT.

The chain couples TRBV2 to TRBJ1-1; D gene uncertain. The V gene's germline CDR1 is SNHLY and CDR2 FYNNEI. Trimming removed 3 bases at V and 3 bases at J, with 20 bases between. The CDR3 extends over 17 amino acids. CDR3 DNA: TGTGCCAGCAGTGAGGAAAACGGGCGGTTTAGCGACACTGAAGCTTTCTTT. Translation gives CASSEENGRFSDTEAFF. Full variable domain (missing parts from reference TRBV2 and TRBJ1-1): EPEVTQTPSHQVTQMGQEVILRCVPISNHLYFYWYRQILGQKVEFLVSFYNNEISEKSEIFDDQFSVERPDGSNFTLKIRSTKLEDSAMYFCASSEENGRFSDTEAFFGQGTRLTVV.

V gene TRBV9 combines with J gene TRBJ1-2, with D possibly matching TRBD1 (6 bases). The CDR3 extends over 14 amino acids. V lost 1 base and J lost 5, with 12 bases in between. The germline V gene has CDR1 SGDLS and CDR2 YYNGEE. Written as DNA, the CDR3 is TGTGCCAGCAGCGTAACAGGGAATTCGTATGGCTACACCTTC. Protein sequence: CASSVTGNSYGYTF. The full variable domain, completed using reference TRBV9 and TRBJ1-2, is DSGVTQTPKHLITATGQRVTLRCSPRSGDLSVYWYQQSLDQGLQFLIQYYNGEERAKGNILERFSAQQFPDLHSELNLSSLELGDSALYFCASSVTGNSYGYTFGSGTRLTVV.

The chain combines TRBV7-9 with TRBJ2-7; D may be TRBD2 (6 bases). V lost 0 bases and J 4 bases, leaving 16 bases between the germline ends. From germline, CDR1 is SEHNR and CDR2 FQNEAQ (reference sequence). The length of the CDR3 is 16 residues. The CDR3 DNA sequence: TGTGCCAGCAGCTTAGCCACGGGAGCTAGGTGGTACGAGCAGTACTTC. Protein sequence: CASSLATGARWYEQYF.

This clone was seen more than once but under ten times. V usage is TRBV28 and J usage is TRBJ1-2; 9 bases align to TRBD1. This CDR3 is built from 13 residues. Trimming took 6 bases from V and 6 from J; bases not matched to a gene: 5. Germline CDR1 MDHEN, CDR2 SYDVKM. The DNA for the CDR3 is TGTGCCAGCAGAGACAGGGGGAGAAATGGCTACACCTTC. It specifies CASRDRGRNGYTF.

The DNA for the CDR3 is TGTGCCAGCCATCTAGCGGGAGGGCCTTTGTACGAGCAGTACTTC. As protein: CASHLAGGPLYEQYF. This chain connects TRBV7-9 to TRBJ2-7; 12 bases match TRBD2. V dropped 8 bases and J dropped 4; count of bases not matched to a gene: 9. Germline assignment: CDR1 SEHNR and CDR2 FQNEAQ (reference sequence). The CDR3 totals 15 residues.

V usage is TRBV27 and J usage is TRBJ2-1, with 10 bases matching TRBD2. J lost 10 bases, V lost 6 bases, and 6 bases had no gene match. CDR1 is MNHEY and CDR2 is SMNVEV in the germline V gene (reference sequence). This CDR3 spans 13 amino acids. The CDR3 is CASSRGLAVEQFF. In DNA, the CDR3 is TGTGCCAGCAGCCGCGGACTAGCGGTGGAGCAGTTCTTC.

The chain uses TRBV4-3 and TRBJ2-3, with 9 nucleotides matching TRBD2. Germline-derived CDR1 and CDR2 are LGHNA and YSLEER. Trimming took 0 bases from V and 1 from J; bases not matched to a gene: 11. The CDR3 is 19 amino acids. This chain's CDR3 is CASSQEPQPSSGGTDTQYF. CDR3 nucleotide sequence: TGCGCCAGCAGCCAAGAACCCCAACCTTCTAGCGGGGGCACAGATACGCAGTATTTT.

The chain links TRBV10-1 to TRBJ2-1; 7 nucleotides match TRBD2. Germline values: CDR1 WNHNN, CDR2 SYGVQD (reference sequence). There are 14 residues in the CDR3. V dropped 4 bases and J dropped 6; count of bases not matched to a gene: 6. This chain's CDR3 is CASSGTGGLNEQFF. As DNA, the CDR3 is TGCGCCAGCAGTGGGACGGGGGGTCTCAATGAGCAGTTCTTC.

V usage is TRBV19 and J usage is TRBJ2-1, with TRBD1 as a possible D gene (5 bases). Deletions cut 1 base from V and 5 bases from J, with 12 bases between. In germline, CDR1 is LNHDA, CDR2 SQIVND (reference sequence). The CDR3 length is 15 residues. This chain's CDR3 is CASSIGKDSHNEQFF. CDR3 DNA: TGTGCCAGTAGTATAGGGAAAGACAGCCACAATGAGCAGTTCTTC.

The chain has TRBV9 and TRBJ2-7, with 16 positions matching TRBD2. This CDR3 has 18 residues. V trimming: 4 bases; J trimming: 7 bases; junction bases outside the gene matches: 14. CDR1 and CDR2 (germline): SGDLS, YYNGEE. The CDR3, as DNA: TGTGCCAGCAGCCCCCAAACCGGGACTAGCGGGAGGGCGCGGGAGCAGTACTTC. Translation: CASSPQTGTSGRAREQYF.

This clone occurred many times. This chain uses TRBV7-9 with TRBJ1-1, with 8 nucleotides matching TRBD1. The CDR3 has 15 amino acids. Germline V gives CDR1 SEHNR, CDR2 FQNEAQ (reference sequence). V gave up 5 bases and J gave up 5 bases; unmatched junction bases: 10. CDR3: CASSHRGQGWTEAFF. The DNA of the CDR3 is TGTGCCAGCAGCCATAGAGGACAGGGTTGGACTGAAGCTTTCTTT.

CDR3 bases: TGTGCCAGCAGTGATGAGCGGGACAGGGTTCACAATGAGCAGTTCTTC. Protein sequence: CASSDERDRVHNEQFF. The V call is TRBV25-1, the J call TRBJ2-1; TRBD1 agrees at 9 bases. The CDR3 runs 16 residues. The germline CDR1 and CDR2 sequences are MGHDK and SYGVNS. The V and J ends lost 3 bases and 5 bases, in that order; junction bases with no gene match: 8.

The V and J genes are TRBV5-4 and TRBJ1-2; TRBD1 agrees at 7 bases. Germline V lookup: CDR1 SGHNT, CDR2 YYREEE (reference sequence). The CDR3 contains 17 residues. V trimming: 5 bases; J trimming: 1 base; junction bases outside the gene matches: 14. This CDR3 is CASRPPGQTGLNYGYTF. CDR3 DNA sequence: TGTGCCAGCAGACCTCCGGGACAGACAGGCCTTAACTATGGCTACACCTTC.